This T cell receptor (beta chain) was recorded in a study of beta chain features in type 1 diabetes. Study as a whole: Patients shared similar age, gender and cell yields with healthy donors. In all, around 110,000,000 sorted cells from all samples were analyzed.

Cell sorting via CD45RO/CCR7/CD25/CD127/CD95/CD27 was performed to obtain CD4+ naive, central memory, regulatory and stem cell-like memory cells. V was clipped by 2 bases and J by 4 bases; unmatched bases: 2. The germline V gene encodes CDR1 SGDLS and CDR2 YYNGEE. The CDR3 has 15 amino acids. Every isolated RNA sample was fully reverse transcribed, so sequencing captured expressed TCRB transcripts. The protocol was immunoSEQ multiplex PCR, while the TCRdb copy is restricted to in-frame clones and leaves out a portion. The sample has over 150,000 clones, about an eighth seen once. Input material: central memory CD4+ T cells from blood. The clonotype comes from a woman younger than 35 in good health. This chain joins TRBV9 and TRBJ2-3; TRBD2 aligns across 12 bases. The DNA of the CDR3 is TGTGCCAGCAGCGTTCGACTAGCGGGAGCAGATACGCAGTATTTT. Encoded protein: CASSVRLAGADTQYF.